The TCR beta chain under discussion was sequenced for a study of cytomegalovirus exposure and HLA in healthy donors. Study outcomes and limitations: TCR beta V- and J-gene trimming was later associated with a missense DCLRE1C variant. Roughly even sequencing depth across donors was the assumption behind the presence/absence analyses. In vitro data verified a few CMV-associated chains as specific for CMV antigens.

Each donor was nominally healthy when sampled (though unrecorded immune exposures were likely). Amplification used 60 Vbeta primers and 13 Jbeta primers. Some clones are missing from TCRdb's copy, which holds only in-frame ones; the method was immunoSEQ multiplex PCR. The sample yields about 160,000 clones, about 79% seen once. Details on this clone: The antigen remains undetermined.

The clonotype was recovered from a woman between 45 and 60 years old in good health and CMV-seropositive. Sequenced input: PBMCs.

CDR3 nucleotide sequence: TGTGCCTGGAGTGTAGGACCCCGGGGAGCAGATACGCAGTATTTT. It encodes CAWSVGPRGADTQYF. This chain links TRBV30 with TRBJ2-3; perhaps TRBD2 as D (5 bases). Trimming took 0 bases from V and 4 from J, leaving 14 bases between them. CDR1 is GTSNPN and CDR2 is SVGIG in the germline V gene (reference sequence). This CDR3 is 15 amino acids long.